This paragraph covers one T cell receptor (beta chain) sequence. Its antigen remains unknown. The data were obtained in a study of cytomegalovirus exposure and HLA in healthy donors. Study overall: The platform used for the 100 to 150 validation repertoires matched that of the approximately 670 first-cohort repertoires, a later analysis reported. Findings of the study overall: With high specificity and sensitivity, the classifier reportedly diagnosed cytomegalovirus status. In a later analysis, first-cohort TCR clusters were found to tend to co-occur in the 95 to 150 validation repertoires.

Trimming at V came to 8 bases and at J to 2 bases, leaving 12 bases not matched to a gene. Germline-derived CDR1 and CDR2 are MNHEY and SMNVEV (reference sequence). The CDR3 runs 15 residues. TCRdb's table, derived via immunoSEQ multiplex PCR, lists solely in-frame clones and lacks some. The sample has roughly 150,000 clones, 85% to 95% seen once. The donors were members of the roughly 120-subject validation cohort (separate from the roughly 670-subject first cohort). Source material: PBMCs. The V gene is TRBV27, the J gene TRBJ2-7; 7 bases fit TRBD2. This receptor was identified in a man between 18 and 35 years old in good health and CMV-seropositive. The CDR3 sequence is CASSGRREPPYEQYF. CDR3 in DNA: TGTGCCAGCTCCGGGAGGCGGGAGCCCCCCTACGAGCAGTACTTC.